The 14 T cell receptor beta chains below come from one sample, sequenced in a study of blood T cell repertoires in COVID-19. Profiled with immunoSEQ multiplex PCR; TCRdb holds only in-frame clones, not every one. The sample contains around 480,000 clones, 88% of which appear only once. Sequenced material: peripheral blood. These receptors all stem from a woman aged 45-59 years with COVID-19, enrolled during active disease.

The rearrangement uses TRBV3-1 (or the pseudogene TRBV3-2) and TRBJ1-1; 7 bases match TRBD1. With 2 bases clipped from V and 6 bases from J, the junction kept 6 bases outside the gene matches. CDR3 length equals 14 residues. Germline CDR1 LGHDT, CDR2 YNNKEL (reference sequence). Here the CDR3 reads CASSQIDREAEAFF. The DNA for the CDR3 is TGTGCCAGCAGCCAAATTGACAGGGAGGCTGAAGCTTTCTTT.

V usage is TRBV29-1 and J usage is TRBJ1-2, with 7 nucleotides matching TRBD1. The germline V gene has CDR1 SQVTM and CDR2 ANQGSEA. V lost 6 bases and J lost 2; bases outside the gene matches: 12. CDR3 length equals 15 residues. CDR3 coding DNA: TGCAGCGTCTCCCCCAGGGGACAGCCAAACTATGGCTACACCTTC. As protein: CSVSPRGQPNYGYTF.

The rearrangement joins TRBV5-1 to TRBJ2-7; 10 nucleotides align to TRBD1. The CDR3 runs to 15 residues. Germline-derived CDR1 and CDR2 are SGHRS and YFSETQ. V shed 2 bases, J shed 4 bases, and the junction held 6 bases outside the gene matches. The CDR3 DNA sequence: TGCGCCAGCAGCTTTACCGGGACAGGGGAATACGAGCAGTACTTC. Protein sequence: CASSFTGTGEYEQYF. Full variable domain (rest looked up from reference TRBV5-1 and TRBJ2-7): KAGVTQTPRYLIKTRGQQVTLSCSPISGHRSVSWYQQTPGQGLQFLFEYFSETQRNKGNFPGRFSGRQFSNSRSEMNVSTLELGDSALYLCASSFTGTGEYEQYFGPGTRLTVT.

V gene TRBV11-2 combines with J gene TRBJ1-1; D gene unclear. Trimming stripped 3 bases from V and 5 bases from J, with 13 bases between. The germline V gene has CDR1 SGHAT and CDR2 FQNNGV. The CDR3 extends over 14 amino acids. CDR3: CASSFAFTGTEAFF. The CDR3 bases are TGTGCCAGCAGCTTTGCCTTTACGGGGACTGAAGCTTTCTTT.

This clone is a singleton in its sample. V and J are TRBV28 and TRBJ1-4; TRBD1 matches at 7 bases. V dropped 6 bases and J dropped 0; count of bases not matched to a gene: 10. Germline values: CDR1 MDHEN, CDR2 SYDVKM. The CDR3 covers 17 residues. CDR3 sequence: CASSDPRDSSTNEKLFF. CDR3 in DNA: TGTGCCAGCAGCGACCCCCGGGACAGCTCAACTAATGAAAAACTGTTTTTT.

The V gene is TRBV9, the J gene TRBJ1-2; TRBD1 aligns across 7 bases. The CDR3 length is 15 residues. J gave up 2 bases and V 4 bases, and 8 bases lay outside the gene matches. The germline gives CDR1 SGDLS, CDR2 YYNGEE. The CDR3 DNA reads as TGTGCCAGCAGCCCAAGCTCGACAGGGAACTATGGCTACACCTTC. Protein sequence: CASSPSSTGNYGYTF.

The rearrangement links TRBV10-3 to TRBJ2-7; the match to TRBD1 covers 10 bases. V lost 4 bases to trimming and J lost 4 bases; unmatched junction nucleotides: 16. Germline assignment: CDR1 ENHRY and CDR2 SYGVKD. This CDR3 contains 18 residues. The CDR3 here is CAISGPAERTGGTYEQYF. In DNA form, the CDR3 reads TGTGCCATCAGTGGCCCAGCAGAGAGGACAGGGGGTACGTACGAGCAGTACTTC.

The J gene is TRBJ2-2, the V gene TRBV6-5; D not certain. CDR3 length: 14 amino acids. Germline-derived CDR1 and CDR2 are MNHEY and SVGAGI. V gave up 8 bases and J gave up 6 bases, with 16 bases separating them. The CDR3 region has the DNA TGTGCCAGCCACAGTTTGGCCTCACCCGGGGAGCTGTTTTTT. Amino acids: CASHSLASPGELFF.

This clone was counted once. The V and J genes are TRBV21-1 and TRBJ1-2. TRBV21-1 is marked as a pseudogene. The CDR3 runs to 13 residues. The CDR3 spells CASSKLSKNGYTF. The CDR3 DNA reads TGTGCCAGCAGCAAATTAAGCAAGAATGGCTACACCTTC.

The V gene is TRBV5-4, the J gene TRBJ2-1; D perhaps matches TRBD1 (5 bases). V was trimmed by 4 bases and J by 1 base, leaving 9 bases between them. The CDR3 is 14 residues long. CDR1 is SGHNT and CDR2 is YYREEE in the germline V gene (reference sequence). CDR3 sequence: CASSVTGSYNEQFF. The CDR3 DNA reads TGTGCCAGCAGCGTTACAGGTTCCTACAATGAGCAGTTCTTC.

The chain carries TRBV28 and TRBJ1-3; maybe TRBD1 (6 bases). The V end was cut by 5 bases, the J end by 4 bases, with 12 bases between. CDR1 is MDHEN and CDR2 is SYDVKM in the germline V gene. CDR3 length: 14 residues. CDR3 in amino acids: CASSPQGSGNTIYF. CDR3 bases: TGTGCCAGCAGTCCACAGGGCTCAGGAAACACCATATATTTT.

This sequence joins TRBV4-2 and TRBJ2-1, with TRBD2 matching 8 bases. This CDR3 has 14 residues. Germline V gene sequence: CDR1 LGHNA, CDR2 YNFKEQ. Losses at the gene ends were 1 base for V and 5 bases for J; bases not matched to a gene: 1. The CDR3 here is CASSQAGGDNEQFF. Written as DNA, the CDR3 is TGTGCCAGCAGCCAAGCGGGGGGGGACAATGAGCAGTTCTTC.

This clone was detected only once. The chain employs TRBV11-1 and TRBJ2-7, with 8 nucleotides matching TRBD1. The CDR3 runs to 15 residues. V gave up 5 bases and J gave up 1 base; unmatched junction bases: 7. Germline CDR1 SGHAT, CDR2 FQDESV (reference sequence). The CDR3 DNA reads TGTGCCAGCAGCCCAGGACAGGGCTTATCCTACGAGCAGTACTTC. The encoded protein is CASSPGQGLSYEQYF. The entire variable domain, with the rest obtained from reference TRBV11-1 and TRBJ2-7, is as follows: EAEVAQSPRYKITEKSQAVAFWCDPISGHATLYWYRQILGQGPELLVQFQDESVVDDSQLPKDRFSAERLKGVDSTLKIQPAELGDSAMYLCASSPGQGLSYEQYFGPGTRLTVT.

The chain is built from TRBV30 and TRBJ1-4; D may be TRBD1 (5 bases). The length of the CDR3 is 14 residues. The germline CDR1 and CDR2 sequences are GTSNPN and SVGIG (reference sequence). V was cut by 2 bases and J by 8 bases, with 15 bases left in between. The CDR3 DNA reads as TGTGCCTGGAGTCCCGGGACTCTAGGCGAAAAACTGTTTTTT. As protein: CAWSPGTLGEKLFF.